This is a list of T cell receptor beta chains from one sample in a study of blood T cell repertoires in COVID-19. Generated by immunoSEQ multiplex PCR, the TCRdb table keeps only in-frame clones and is missing some. The table lists about 340,000 clones, roughly nine tenths of them singletons, with under 20% in the top ten. Sequenced material: PBMCs or T cells enriched from blood (not recorded which). The origin of the receptors is a woman aged 25 to 45 who had recovered from COVID-19. Both conserved end residues are part of each CDR3. Fields, in order: J gene, D gene, V gene, clone size, CDR3 protein, CDR3 DNA. D genes are given only for firm matches. Part of the rows lack a size; the others show once, few, many or a class for expanded clones.

TRBJ1-1 - TRBV15 - CATSRQDEAFF TGTGCCACCAGCAGACAGGATGAAGCTTTCTTT
TRBJ1-2 - TRBV6-2/TRBV6-3 - CASSYPTGTHGYTF TGTGCCAGCAGTTACCCGACAGGTACCCATGGCTACACCTTC
TRBJ1-6 TRBD1 TRBV15 - CATGQGNNSPLHF TGTGCCACCGGACAGGGGAATAATTCACCCCTCCACTTT
TRBJ2-3 TRBD1 TRBV7-2 few CASSLRGQDPDTDTQYF TGTGCCAGCAGCTTACGGGGACAGGATCCGGACACAGATACGCAGTATTTT
TRBJ2-3 - TRBV5-1 - CASSVGGTDTQYF TGCGCCAGCAGCGTCGGGGGTACAGATACGCAGTATTTT
TRBJ2-4 TRBD2 TRBV7-2 - CASSPGGLAAKNIQYF TGTGCCAGCAGCCCAGGGGGACTAGCGGCCAAAAACATTCAGTACTTC
TRBJ2-7 TRBD1 TRBV24-1 - CATSPDRDRYEQYF TGTGCCACCAGTCCGGACAGGGATCGTTACGAGCAGTACTTC
TRBJ2-5 TRBD1 TRBV6-5 - CASRIGQGQETQYF TGTGCCAGCAGGATTGGACAGGGTCAAGAGACCCAGTACTTC
TRBJ2-2 TRBD2 TRBV7-9 - CASSPSGSSGGELFF TGTGCCAGCAGTCCTAGCGGGAGCTCCGGCGGGGAGCTGTTTTTT
TRBJ1-5 - TRBV7-9 - CASSSQGDQPQHF TGTGCCAGCAGCAGTCAAGGAGATCAGCCCCAGCATTTT
TRBJ2-1 TRBD2 TRBV10-3 - CAISGTSPGSYNEQFF TGTGCCATCAGTGGGACTAGCCCCGGCTCCTACAATGAGCAGTTCTTC
TRBJ2-1 - TRBV6-2/TRBV6-3 - CASSYSGARGIEQFF TGTGCCAGCAGTTACTCGGGGGCCAGGGGAATTGAGCAGTTCTTC
TRBJ2-1 TRBD2 TRBV3-1/TRBV3-2 - CASSRHWTSGGAFNEQFF TGTGCCAGCAGCCGACATTGGACTAGCGGGGGGGCTTTCAATGAGCAGTTCTTC
TRBJ2-2 - TRBV4-1 - CASSQPTVNTGELFF TGCGCCAGCAGCCAGCCGACAGTGAACACCGGGGAGCTGTTTTTT
TRBJ1-5 - TRBV28 - CASRNTRQGNQPQHF TGTGCCAGCAGAAATACACGGCAGGGGAATCAGCCCCAGCATTTT
TRBJ2-7 TRBD1 TRBV19 - CASSMRGQGSEQYF TGTGCCAGTAGTATGAGGGGACAGGGGAGCGAGCAGTACTTC
TRBJ2-2 TRBD2 TRBV7-9 - CASSVTSGRDGELFF TGTGCCAGCAGCGTCACTAGCGGGAGGGACGGGGAGCTGTTTTTT
TRBJ1-5 - TRBV28 - CASSLRGLNQPQHF TGTGCCAGCAGTTTAAGAGGGCTCAATCAGCCCCAGCATTTT
TRBJ2-2 TRBD1 TRBV5-1 - CASSLGQGALNTGELFF TGCGCCAGCAGCTTGGGGCAGGGGGCTTTAAACACCGGGGAGCTGTTTTTT
TRBJ1-6 - TRBV1 - CTSSQAFKLATYNSPLHF TGCACCAGCAGCCAAGCCTTTAAGTTAGCGACCTATAATTCACCCCTCCACTTT
TRBJ2-2 - TRBV19 few CASSIATPGRTGELFF TGTGCCAGTAGTATAGCGACTCCCGGTCGGACCGGGGAGCTGTTTTTT
TRBJ2-7 TRBD2 TRBV19 - CASSRLAGHYEQYF TGTGCCAGTAGCAGACTAGCGGGTCACTACGAGCAGTACTTC
TRBJ2-7 TRBD2 TRBV5-4 - CASSWGGSYEQYF TGTGCCAGCAGCTGGGGGGGGAGCTACGAGCAGTACTTC
TRBJ1-1 TRBD1 TRBV19 - CASSWGGQANTEAFF TGTGCCAGTAGTTGGGGAGGACAGGCCAACACTGAAGCTTTCTTT
TRBJ2-7 - TRBV7-7 - CASSPSWGGAYEQYF TGTGCTAGCAGCCCCTCTTGGGGCGGGGCCTACGAGCAGTACTTC
TRBJ2-5 - TRBV7-2 - CASSPGGFQETQYF TGTGCCAGCAGCCCGGGGGGCTTCCAAGAGACCCAGTACTTC
TRBJ2-1 TRBD2 TRBV6-5 - CASSSPGLVSDEQFF TGTGCCAGCAGTTCCCCGGGACTAGTATCCGATGAGCAGTTCTTC
TRBJ2-2 - TRBV4-3 - CASSQEGRDTGELFF TGCGCCAGCAGCCAAGAAGGCAGGGATACCGGGGAGCTGTTTTTT
TRBJ2-2 - TRBV5-4 - CASSFLGELGELFF TGTGCCAGCAGCTTTCTGGGCGAGCTTGGGGAGCTGTTTTTT
TRBJ2-7 - TRBV6-1 - CASSEMRGQPSYEQYF TGTGCCAGCAGTGAAATGAGAGGACAGCCTTCCTACGAGCAGTACTTC
TRBJ2-2 TRBD2 TRBV11-2 - CASSSRTSGRGGNTGELFF TGTGCCAGCAGCTCCCGGACTAGCGGGAGGGGGGGAAACACCGGGGAGCTGTTTTTT
TRBJ2-3 - TRBV11-3 - CASSLDGSADTQYF TGTGCCAGCAGCTTAGACGGGAGCGCAGATACGCAGTATTTT
TRBJ1-1 TRBD1 TRBV7-2 - CASSLFTGVMNTEAFF TGTGCCAGCAGCCTATTTACAGGGGTCATGAACACTGAAGCTTTCTTT
TRBJ2-5 TRBD1 TRBV7-9 - CASSDRGVQETQYF TGTGCCAGCAGCGACAGGGGGGTCCAAGAGACCCAGTACTTC
TRBJ1-1 TRBD1 TRBV29-1 - CSAGQGADTEAFF TGCAGCGCAGGACAGGGGGCGGACACTGAAGCTTTCTTT
TRBJ1-1 - TRBV6-5 - CASNKQGNTEAFF TGTGCCAGCAACAAACAGGGAAACACTGAAGCTTTCTTT
TRBJ1-1 - TRBV18 - CASSSTRETEAFF TGTGCCAGCTCCTCAACCAGGGAAACTGAAGCTTTCTTT
TRBJ1-5 - TRBV18 - CASSPPEGRSNQPQHF TGTGCCAGCTCACCACCGGAAGGGAGAAGCAATCAGCCCCAGCATTTT
TRBJ1-1 - TRBV29-1 - CSVVQLMNTEAFF TGCAGCGTTGTGCAGTTAATGAACACTGAAGCTTTCTTT
TRBJ2-3 TRBD2 TRBV3-1/TRBV3-2 - CASSPGLAGADTQYF TGTGCCAGCAGCCCGGGACTAGCGGGGGCAGATACGCAGTATTTT
TRBJ1-3 - TRBV24-1 - CATSDSRPGENTIYF TGTGCCACCAGTGATTCCCGACCCGGGGAGAACACCATATATTTT
TRBJ2-1 - TRBV27 - CASTGQDYNEQFF TGTGCCAGTACAGGCCAAGACTACAATGAGCAGTTCTTC
TRBJ1-2 TRBD1 TRBV2 - CASSDPRTGGAYGYTF TGTGCCAGCAGTGACCCGAGGACAGGGGGCGCCTATGGCTACACCTTC
TRBJ2-1 TRBD2 TRBV29-1 - CSVGELAGGSEQFF TGCAGCGTCGGGGAATTAGCGGGGGGCTCGGAGCAGTTCTTC
TRBJ1-1 - TRBV28 once CASNVFGNTEAFF TGTGCCAGCAATGTTTTCGGGAACACTGAAGCTTTCTTT
TRBJ2-1 - TRBV19 - CASSIDNTDYKSSYNEQFF TGTGCCAGTAGTATCGACAATACTGACTACAAGAGCTCCTACAATGAGCAGTTCTTC
TRBJ1-6 - TRBV27 - CASRAQGMGSPLHF TGTGCCAGCAGAGCACAGGGAATGGGCTCACCCCTCCACTTT
TRBJ1-3 - TRBV28 - CASSSAGPLDTIYF TGTGCCAGCAGTTCCGCGGGCCCCTTGGACACCATATATTTT
TRBJ2-7 - TRBV7-9 - CASIDSVGDPLEQYF TGTGCCAGCATAGACTCGGTCGGGGATCCTCTAGAGCAGTACTTC
TRBJ2-7 TRBD1 TRBV11-2 - CASSTPGTGANEQYF TGTGCCAGCAGCACTCCCGGGACAGGGGCAAATGAGCAGTACTTC
TRBJ1-2 TRBD1 TRBV9 - CASSGRTGGAGGYTF TGTGCCAGCAGCGGACGAACAGGGGGCGCAGGAGGCTACACCTTC
TRBJ2-1 - TRBV18 - CASSPTVGAYNEQFF TGTGCCAGCTCACCGACCGTAGGGGCCTACAATGAGCAGTTCTTC